The 3 T cell receptor beta chains presented below share a single source sample, sequenced in a study of cytomegalovirus exposure and HLA in healthy donors. The data were produced by immunoSEQ multiplex PCR, yet TCRdb's version contains in-frame clones alone and is incomplete. Counted here are 150,000 to 180,000 clones, roughly 90% occurring once; the ten biggest clones make up around 24%. The sequencing input was PBMCs. These receptors all come from a man younger than 35 in good health and CMV-seropositive.

The chain recombines TRBV11-3 with TRBJ1-1; no clear D gene. V was shortened by 0 bases and J by 2 bases, with 4 bases between the two germline ends. The CDR3 runs 13 residues. Germline V gene sequence: CDR1 SGHNT, CDR2 YENEEA. CDR3 DNA sequence: TGTGCCAGCAGCTTAGACTTCAACACTGAAGCTTTCTTT. It encodes CASSLDFNTEAFF.

The gene calls are TRBV6-1 and TRBJ1-2; D not certain. From germline, CDR1 is MNHNS and CDR2 SASEGT. The CDR3 has 15 residues. V was cut by 4 bases and J by 4 bases, with 16 bases left in between. CDR3 DNA: TGTGCCAGCAGTGCCCAAGAGGCTGTTTCCTATGGCTACACCTTC. It encodes CASSAQEAVSYGYTF.

The J gene is TRBJ2-3, the V gene TRBV6-5; weak D call: TRBD2 (5 bases). V was clipped by 2 bases and J by 0 bases, with 12 bases between them. This CDR3 contains 16 residues. CDR1 MNHEY and CDR2 SVGAGI come from the germline V gene. This CDR3 is CASSYGGRKSTDTQYF. The CDR3 nucleotides read TGTGCCAGCAGTTACGGCGGGCGTAAGAGCACAGATACGCAGTATTTT.